Below, 2 T cell receptor beta chains from the same sample are listed, as sequenced in a study of cytomegalovirus exposure and HLA in healthy donors. PCR was performed using 60 Vbeta and 13 Jbeta primers. Sequencing was performed with immunoSEQ multiplex PCR; in TCRdb, only in-frame clones are kept and a portion is missing. Here the sample spans roughly 98,000 clones, around 82% being singletons. Sequenced: PBMCs. These receptors were taken from a man between 40 and 49 years old in good health and CMV-seronegative.

The chain employs TRBV19 and TRBJ1-3; 9 positions agree with TRBD1. Germline CDR1 reads LNHDA; CDR2 reads SQIVND (reference sequence). J was trimmed by 0 bases and V by 4 bases; bases with no gene match: 4. This CDR3 is 16 amino acids long. CDR3 in amino acids: CASSRGQGGSGNTIYF. CDR3 in DNA: TGTGCCAGTAGTAGGGGACAGGGCGGCTCTGGAAACACCATATATTTT.

This sequence joins TRBV6-5 and TRBJ2-3, with D perhaps matching TRBD1 (7 bases). The V end lost 7 bases, the J end lost 5 bases, and 16 bases lay between the germline ends. There are 14 residues in the CDR3. In germline, CDR1 is MNHEY, CDR2 SVGAGI. The CDR3 reads CASTRGTRGDTQYF. The DNA for the CDR3 is TGTGCCAGCACCAGGGGGACTCGGGGAGATACGCAGTATTTT.